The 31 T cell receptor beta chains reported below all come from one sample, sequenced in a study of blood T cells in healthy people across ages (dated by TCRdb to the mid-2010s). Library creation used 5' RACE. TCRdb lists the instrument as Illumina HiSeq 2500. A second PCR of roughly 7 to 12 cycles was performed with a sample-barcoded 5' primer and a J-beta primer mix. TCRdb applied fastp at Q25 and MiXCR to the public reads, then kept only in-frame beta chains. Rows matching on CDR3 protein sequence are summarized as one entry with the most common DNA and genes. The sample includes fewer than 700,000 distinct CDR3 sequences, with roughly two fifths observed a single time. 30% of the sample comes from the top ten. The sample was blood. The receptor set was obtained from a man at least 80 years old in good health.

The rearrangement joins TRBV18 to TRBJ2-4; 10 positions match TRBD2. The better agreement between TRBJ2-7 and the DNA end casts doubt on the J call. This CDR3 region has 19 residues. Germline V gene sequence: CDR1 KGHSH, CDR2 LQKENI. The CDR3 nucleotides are TGTGCCAGCTCACCACTCGGGGCTAGCGGGAGCTTAGGCTCCTACGAGCAGTACTTC. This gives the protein CASSPLGASGSLGSYEQYF.

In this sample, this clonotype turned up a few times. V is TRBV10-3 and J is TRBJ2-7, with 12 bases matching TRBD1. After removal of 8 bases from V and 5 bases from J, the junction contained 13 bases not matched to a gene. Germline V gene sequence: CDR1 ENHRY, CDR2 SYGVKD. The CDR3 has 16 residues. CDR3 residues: CAIGGSPGQGADEQYF. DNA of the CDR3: TGTGCCATCGGCGGGTCGCCGGGACAGGGGGCCGACGAGCAGTACTTC.

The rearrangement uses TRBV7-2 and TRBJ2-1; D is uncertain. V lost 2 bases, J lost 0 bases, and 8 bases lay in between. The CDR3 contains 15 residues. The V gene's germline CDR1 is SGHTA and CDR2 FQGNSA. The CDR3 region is CASSLQRNSYNEQFF. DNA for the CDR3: TGTGCCAGCAGCTTACAAAGGAACTCCTACAATGAGCAGTTCTTC.

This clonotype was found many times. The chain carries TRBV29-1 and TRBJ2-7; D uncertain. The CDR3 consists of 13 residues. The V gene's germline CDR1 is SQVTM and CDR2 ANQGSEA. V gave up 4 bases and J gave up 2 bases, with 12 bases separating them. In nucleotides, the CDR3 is TGCAGCGTTGCTTCCTGGTCAGCCTACGAGCAGTACTTC. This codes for CSVASWSAYEQYF.

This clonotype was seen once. In nucleotides, the CDR3 is TGTGCCAGCACCATCGGTCTGACCGGGGAGCTGTTTTTT. Protein product: CASTIGLTGELFF. V is TRBV7-9 and J is TRBJ2-2; D gene unclear. Germline lookup yields CDR1 SEHNR and CDR2 FQNEAQ (reference sequence). The CDR3 covers 13 residues. Trimming left V 7 bases short and J 5 bases short, with 11 bases between.

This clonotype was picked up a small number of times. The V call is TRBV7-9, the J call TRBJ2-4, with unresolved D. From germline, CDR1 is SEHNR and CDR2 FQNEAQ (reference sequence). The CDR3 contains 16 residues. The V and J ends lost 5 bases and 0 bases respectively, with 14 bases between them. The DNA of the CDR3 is TGTGCCAGCAGCCCCGACTCAGCCCTAGCCAAAAACATTCAGTACTTC. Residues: CASSPDSALAKNIQYF.

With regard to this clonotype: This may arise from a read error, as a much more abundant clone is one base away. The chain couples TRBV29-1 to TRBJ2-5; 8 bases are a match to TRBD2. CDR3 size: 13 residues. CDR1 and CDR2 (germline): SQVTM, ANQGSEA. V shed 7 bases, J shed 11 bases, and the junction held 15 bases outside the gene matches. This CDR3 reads CSENRGGPREQYF. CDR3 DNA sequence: TGCAGCGAAAATCGGGGGGGCCCGAGAGAGCAGTACTTC.

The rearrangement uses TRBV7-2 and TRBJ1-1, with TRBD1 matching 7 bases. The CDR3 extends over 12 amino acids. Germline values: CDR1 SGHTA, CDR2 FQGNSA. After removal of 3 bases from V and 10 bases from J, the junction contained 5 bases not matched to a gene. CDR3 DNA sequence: TGTGCCAGCAGCTTGACAGGGTGGGGAGCTTTCTTT. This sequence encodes CASSLTGWGAFF.

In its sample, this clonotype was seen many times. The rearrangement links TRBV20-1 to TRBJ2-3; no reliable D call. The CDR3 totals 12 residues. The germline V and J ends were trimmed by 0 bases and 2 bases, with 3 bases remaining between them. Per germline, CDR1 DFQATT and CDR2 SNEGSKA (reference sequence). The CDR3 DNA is TGCAGTGCTAGAGAAACCACAGATACGCAGTATTTT. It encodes CSARETTDTQYF.

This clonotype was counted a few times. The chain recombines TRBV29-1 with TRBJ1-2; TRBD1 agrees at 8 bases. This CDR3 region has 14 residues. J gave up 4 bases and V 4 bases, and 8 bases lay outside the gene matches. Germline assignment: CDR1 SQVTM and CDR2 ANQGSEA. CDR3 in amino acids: CSVVTWTGFYGYTF. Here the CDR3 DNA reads TGCAGCGTTGTTACCTGGACAGGGTTCTATGGCTACACCTTC.

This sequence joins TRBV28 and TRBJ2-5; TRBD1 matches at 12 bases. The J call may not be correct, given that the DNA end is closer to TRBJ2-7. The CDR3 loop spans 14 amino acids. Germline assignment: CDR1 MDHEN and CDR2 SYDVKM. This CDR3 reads CASRAGTGGGEQYF. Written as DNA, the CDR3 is TGTGCCAGCAGAGCCGGGACAGGGGGCGGCGAGCAGTACTTC.

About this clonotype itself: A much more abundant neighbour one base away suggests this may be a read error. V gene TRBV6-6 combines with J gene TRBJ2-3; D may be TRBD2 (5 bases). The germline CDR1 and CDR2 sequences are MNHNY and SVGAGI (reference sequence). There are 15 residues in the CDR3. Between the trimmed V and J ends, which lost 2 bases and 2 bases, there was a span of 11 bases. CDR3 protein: CASSYAGRYTDTQYF. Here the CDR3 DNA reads TGTGCCAGCAGTTACGCGGGCAGGTACACAGATACGCAGTATTTT.

This chain's CDR3 is CSAYRGQRDTQYF. The CDR3 bases are TGCAGCGCCTACAGGGGGCAAAGAGATACGCAGTATTTT. This chain links TRBV29-1 with TRBJ2-3, with TRBD1 identical over 9 bases. Looked up from germline, CDR1 is SQVTM and CDR2 is ANQGSEA. The CDR3 extends over 13 amino acids. V was pared by 7 bases and J by 5 bases, with 7 bases of the junction left unmatched.

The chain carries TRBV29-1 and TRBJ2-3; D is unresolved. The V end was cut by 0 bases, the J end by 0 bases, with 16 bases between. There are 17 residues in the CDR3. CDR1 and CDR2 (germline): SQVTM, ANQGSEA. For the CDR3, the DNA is TGCAGCGTTGAAGATCTTGGGGATGGACGGAGCACAGATACGCAGTATTTT. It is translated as CSVEDLGDGRSTDTQYF.

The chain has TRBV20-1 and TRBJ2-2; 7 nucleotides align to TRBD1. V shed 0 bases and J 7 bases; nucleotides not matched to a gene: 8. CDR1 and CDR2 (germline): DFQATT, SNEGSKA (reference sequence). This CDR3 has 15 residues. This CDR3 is CSARDALQGFGELFF. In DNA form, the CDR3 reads TGCAGTGCTAGAGATGCCCTACAGGGGTTCGGGGAGCTGTTTTTT.

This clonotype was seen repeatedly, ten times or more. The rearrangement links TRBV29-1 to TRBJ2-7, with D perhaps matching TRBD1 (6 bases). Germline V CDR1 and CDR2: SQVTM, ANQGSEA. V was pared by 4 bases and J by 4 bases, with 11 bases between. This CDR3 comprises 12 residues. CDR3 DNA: TGCAGCGTTGTACAGGGCCAATACGAGCAGTACTTC. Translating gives CSVVQGQYEQYF.

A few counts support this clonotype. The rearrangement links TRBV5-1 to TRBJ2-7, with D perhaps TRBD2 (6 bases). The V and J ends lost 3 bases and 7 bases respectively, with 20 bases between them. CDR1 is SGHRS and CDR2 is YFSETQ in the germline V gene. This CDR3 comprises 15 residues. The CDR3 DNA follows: TGCGCCAGCAGCTCCCCTGGGACTGGGTCCGGGGAGCAGTACTTC. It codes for CASSSPGTGSGEQYF. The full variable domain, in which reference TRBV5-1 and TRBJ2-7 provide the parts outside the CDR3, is KAGVTQTPRYLIKTRGQQVTLSCSPISGHRSVSWYQQTPGQGLQFLFEYFSETQRNKGNFPGRFSGRQFSNSRSEMNVSTLELGDSALYLCASSSPGTGSGEQYFGPGTRLTVT.

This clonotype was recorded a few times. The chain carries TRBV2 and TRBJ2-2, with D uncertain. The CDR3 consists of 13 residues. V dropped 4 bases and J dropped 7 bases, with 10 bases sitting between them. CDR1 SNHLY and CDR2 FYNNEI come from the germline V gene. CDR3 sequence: CASSADDGGELFF. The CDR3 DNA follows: TGTGCCAGCAGTGCGGACGACGGCGGGGAGCTGTTTTTT. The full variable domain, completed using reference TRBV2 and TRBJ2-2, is EPEVTQTPSHQVTQMGQEVILRCVPISNHLYFYWYRQILGQKVEFLVSFYNNEISEKSEIFDDQFSVERPDGSNFTLKIRSTKLEDSAMYFCASSADDGGELFFGEGSRLTVL.

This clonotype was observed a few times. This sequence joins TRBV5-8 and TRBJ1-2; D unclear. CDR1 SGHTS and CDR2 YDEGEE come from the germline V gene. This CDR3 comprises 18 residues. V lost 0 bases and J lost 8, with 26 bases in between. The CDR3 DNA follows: TGTGCCAGCAGCTTGGGTTTTCGGTCCGGTTCAGGAGGTGGGGGCTACACCTTC. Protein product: CASSLGFRSGSGGGGYTF.

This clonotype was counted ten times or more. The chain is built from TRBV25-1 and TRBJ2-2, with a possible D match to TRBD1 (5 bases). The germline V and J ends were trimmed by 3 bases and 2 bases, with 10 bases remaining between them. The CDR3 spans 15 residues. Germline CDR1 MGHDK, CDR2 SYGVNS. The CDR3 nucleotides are TGTGCCAGCAGTGATTGGCAGGGTAACACCGGGGAGCTGTTTTTT. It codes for CASSDWQGNTGELFF. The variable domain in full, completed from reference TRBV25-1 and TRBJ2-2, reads EADIYQTPRYLVIGTGKKITLECSQTMGHDKMYWYQQDPGMELHLIHYSYGVNSTEKGDLSSESTVSRIRTEHFPLTLESARPSHTSQYLCASSDWQGNTGELFFGEGSRLTVL.

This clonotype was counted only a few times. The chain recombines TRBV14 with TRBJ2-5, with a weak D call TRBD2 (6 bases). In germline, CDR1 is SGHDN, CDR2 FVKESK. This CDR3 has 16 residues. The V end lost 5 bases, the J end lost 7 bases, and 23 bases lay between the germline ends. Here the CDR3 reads CASSTPAEGPLGTQYF. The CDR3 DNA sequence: TGTGCCAGCAGCACCCCAGCGGAGGGCCCATTGGGGACCCAGTACTTC.

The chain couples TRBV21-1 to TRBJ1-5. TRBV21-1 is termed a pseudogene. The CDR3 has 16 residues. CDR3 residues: CASSKHPPYSNQPQHF. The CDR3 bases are TGTGCCAGCAGCAAACACCCACCCTATAGCAATCAGCCCCAGCATTTT.

The CDR3 here is CASSLRSGQGPTEAFF. CDR3 coding DNA: TGTGCCAGCAGCCTCAGGTCGGGACAGGGCCCCACTGAAGCTTTCTTT. This chain connects TRBV21-1 to TRBJ1-1; TRBD1 is taken as the D call from the table, unchecked against the DNA. TRBV21-1 is tagged as a pseudogene. This CDR3 has 16 residues.

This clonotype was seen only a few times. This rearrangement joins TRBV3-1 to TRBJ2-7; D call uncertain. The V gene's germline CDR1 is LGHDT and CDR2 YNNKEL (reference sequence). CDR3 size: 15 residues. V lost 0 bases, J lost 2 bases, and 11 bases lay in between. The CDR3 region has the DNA TGTGCCAGCAGCCAAGAAGGCCAGCGCACCTACGAGCAGTACTTC. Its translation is CASSQEGQRTYEQYF.

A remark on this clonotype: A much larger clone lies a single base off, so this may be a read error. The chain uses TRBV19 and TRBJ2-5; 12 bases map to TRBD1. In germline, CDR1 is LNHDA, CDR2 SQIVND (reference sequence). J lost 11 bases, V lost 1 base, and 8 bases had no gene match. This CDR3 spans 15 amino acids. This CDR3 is CASSIGGTGGHEQYF. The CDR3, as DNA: TGTGCCAGTAGTATAGGGGGGACAGGGGGCCATGAGCAGTACTTC.

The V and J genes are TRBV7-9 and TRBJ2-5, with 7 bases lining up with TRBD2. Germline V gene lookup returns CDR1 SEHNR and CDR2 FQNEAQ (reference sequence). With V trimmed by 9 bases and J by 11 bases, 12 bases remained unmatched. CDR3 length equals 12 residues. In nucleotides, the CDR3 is TGTGCCAGAAGCGGGATGGGGGGTGAGCAGTACTTC. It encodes CARSGMGGEQYF.

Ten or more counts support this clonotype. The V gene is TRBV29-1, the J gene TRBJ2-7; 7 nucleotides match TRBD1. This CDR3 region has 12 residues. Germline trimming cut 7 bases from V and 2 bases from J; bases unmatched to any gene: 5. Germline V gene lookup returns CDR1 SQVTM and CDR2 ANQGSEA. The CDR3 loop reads CSDDRETYEQYF. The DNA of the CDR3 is TGCAGCGATGACAGGGAGACCTACGAGCAGTACTTC.

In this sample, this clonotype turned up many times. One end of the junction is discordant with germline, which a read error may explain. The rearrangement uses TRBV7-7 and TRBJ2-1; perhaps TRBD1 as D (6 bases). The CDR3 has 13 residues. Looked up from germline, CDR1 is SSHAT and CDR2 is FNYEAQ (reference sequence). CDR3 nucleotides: TGTGCTAGCAGCCGGGACACCTTCAATGAGCAGTTCTTC. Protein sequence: CASSRDTFNEQFF.

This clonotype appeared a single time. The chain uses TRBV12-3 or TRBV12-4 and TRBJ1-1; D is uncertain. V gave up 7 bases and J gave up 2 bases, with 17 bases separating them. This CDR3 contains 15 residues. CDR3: CASKVGRGVNTEAFF. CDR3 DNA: TGTGCCAGCAAGGTTGGACGGGGAGTCAACACTGAAGCTTTCTTT.

This CDR3 is CASSLDHKGTTEAFF. CDR3 in DNA: TGTGCCAGCAGCTTAGATCATAAAGGAACCACTGAAGCTTTCTTT. V gene TRBV11-2 combines with J gene TRBJ1-1; no clear D gene. CDR3 length equals 15 residues. V shed 0 bases and J shed 4 bases, with 12 bases lying between them. CDR1 and CDR2 from the germline V gene are SGHAT and FQNNGV. The variable domain in full, completed from reference TRBV11-2 and TRBJ1-1, reads EAGVAQSPRYKIIEKRQSVAFWCNPISGHATLYWYQQILGQGPKLLIQFQNNGVVDDSQLPKDRFSAERLKGVDSTLKIQPAKLEDSAVYLCASSLDHKGTTEAFFGQGTRLTVV.

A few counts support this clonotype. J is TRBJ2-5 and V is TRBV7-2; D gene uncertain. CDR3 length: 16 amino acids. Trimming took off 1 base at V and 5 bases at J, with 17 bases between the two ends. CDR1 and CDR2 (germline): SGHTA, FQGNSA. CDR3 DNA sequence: TGTGCCAGCAGCTTAGACGGCACCCAAGGTGGGGAGACCCAGTACTTC. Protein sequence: CASSLDGTQGGETQYF.